The entry that follows covers one TCR beta chain sequence. This CDR3 spans 17 amino acids. Germline V lookup: CDR1 LNHDA, CDR2 SQIVND (reference sequence). V lost 5 bases, J lost 1 base, and 6 bases stayed unmatched. This specimen belongs to a study of blood T cell repertoires in COVID-19. Sequencing used immunoSEQ multiplex PCR; TCRdb keeps in-frame clones, though not all of them. The table shows 300,000 to 400,000 clones, with about 90% occurring only once. Sequencing used peripheral blood. The TCR was taken from a woman aged 18-35 years who had recovered from COVID-19. The rearrangement links TRBV19 to TRBJ1-3; 12 bases align to TRBD1. The CDR3 reads CASSVLGQGASGNTIYF. CDR3 coding DNA: TGTGCCAGTAGTGTTCTGGGACAGGGGGCGTCTGGAAACACCATATATTTT.